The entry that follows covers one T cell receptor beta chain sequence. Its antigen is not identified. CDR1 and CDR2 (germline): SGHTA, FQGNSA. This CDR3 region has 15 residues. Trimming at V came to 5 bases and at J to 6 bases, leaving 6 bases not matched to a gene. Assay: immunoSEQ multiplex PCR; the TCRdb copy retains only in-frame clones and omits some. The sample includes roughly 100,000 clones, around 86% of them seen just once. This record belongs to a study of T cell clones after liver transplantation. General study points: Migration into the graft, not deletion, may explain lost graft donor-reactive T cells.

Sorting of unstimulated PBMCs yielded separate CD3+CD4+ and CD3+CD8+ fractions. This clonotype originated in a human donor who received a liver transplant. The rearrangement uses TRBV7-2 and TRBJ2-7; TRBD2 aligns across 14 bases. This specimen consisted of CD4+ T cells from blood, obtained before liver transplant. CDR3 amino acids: CASSTGTSGSLEQYF. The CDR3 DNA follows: TGTGCCAGCAGCACCGGGACTAGCGGGAGTCTCGAGCAGTACTTC.